This TCR beta chain was obtained from a study of CD8+ T cells in alopecia areata. RNA was extracted and reverse transcribed into cDNA as the sequencing template. Assay used: immunoSEQ multiplex PCR; TCRdb lists only in-frame clones, some missing. The table lists 150,000 to 200,000 clones, about three fifths of them singletons. Treatment indicated: oral pan-JAK inhibitor, 5-10 mg twice daily. The ends were cut back, 5 bases at V and 5 bases at J, with 16 bases in the middle. In germline, CDR1 is MNHEY, CDR2 SMNVEV (reference sequence). The CDR3 extends over 14 amino acids. Source: CD8+ T cells sorted from blood, taken at week 24, from a patient treated with tofacitinib. This receptor was taken from a human donor with alopecia areata. The chain uses TRBV27 and TRBJ2-7, with a possible D match to TRBD1 (6 bases). In DNA, the CDR3 is TGTGCCAGCAGTACTCGCAGGGGTCTGGACGAGCAGTACTTC. Translating gives CASSTRRGLDEQYF.